Presented here are 3 T cell receptor beta chains from one specimen sequenced in a study of tumor-infiltrating lymphocytes in oesophageal squamous cell carcinoma. TCRdb re-called the PCR reads through MiXCR, storing one row per CDR3 protein. Counted here are approximately 6,000 distinct CDR3 sequences, over 12% occurring once; the ten biggest clones make up 23%. Specimen: normal esophageal tissue next to the tumor. The receptors were sampled from a male donor with esophageal squamous cell carcinoma.

This clonotype was counted many times. The chain links TRBV27 to TRBJ1-6; TRBD1 matches 7 bases. Trimming removed 5 bases from V and 10 bases from J; junction bases left unmatched: 17. CDR3 size: 17 residues. CDR1 is MNHEY, CDR2 SMNVEV, per germline (reference sequence). The CDR3 here is CASSLLPDRRSNSPLHF. As DNA, the CDR3 is TGTGCCAGCAGTCTATTACCGGACAGGAGAAGTAACTCACCCCTCCACTTT.

This clonotype was seen many times. V usage is TRBV5-1 and J usage is TRBJ2-3; 8 bases are shared with TRBD2. Germline-derived CDR1 and CDR2 are SGHRS and YFSETQ. Trimming removed 4 bases from V and 4 bases from J; junction bases left unmatched: 11. The CDR3 has 16 residues. CDR3 in DNA: TGCGCCAGCAGCCGGGGGGGAGGGGGGCCGGCAGATACGCAGTATTTT. It specifies CASSRGGGGPADTQYF. The full variable domain, in which reference TRBV5-1 and TRBJ2-3 provide the parts outside the CDR3, is KAGVTQTPRYLIKTRGQQVTLSCSPISGHRSVSWYQQTPGQGLQFLFEYFSETQRNKGNFPGRFSGRQFSNSRSEMNVSTLELGDSALYLCASSRGGGGPADTQYFGPGTRLTVL.

Remarks on this clonotype: A much larger clone lies one base from this, so it may be a read error. The CDR3 DNA reads TGTGCCAGCAGCAAAGGGGCAGGGGGAACCACCGGGGAGCTGTATTTT. Encoded protein: CASSKGAGGTTGELYF. The V call is TRBV27, the J call TRBJ2-3, with 7 bases identical to TRBD1. CDR1 is MNHEY and CDR2 is SMNVEV in the germline V gene (reference sequence). The CDR3 is 16 residues long. Trimming removed 6 bases from V and 14 bases from J; junction bases left unmatched: 23.